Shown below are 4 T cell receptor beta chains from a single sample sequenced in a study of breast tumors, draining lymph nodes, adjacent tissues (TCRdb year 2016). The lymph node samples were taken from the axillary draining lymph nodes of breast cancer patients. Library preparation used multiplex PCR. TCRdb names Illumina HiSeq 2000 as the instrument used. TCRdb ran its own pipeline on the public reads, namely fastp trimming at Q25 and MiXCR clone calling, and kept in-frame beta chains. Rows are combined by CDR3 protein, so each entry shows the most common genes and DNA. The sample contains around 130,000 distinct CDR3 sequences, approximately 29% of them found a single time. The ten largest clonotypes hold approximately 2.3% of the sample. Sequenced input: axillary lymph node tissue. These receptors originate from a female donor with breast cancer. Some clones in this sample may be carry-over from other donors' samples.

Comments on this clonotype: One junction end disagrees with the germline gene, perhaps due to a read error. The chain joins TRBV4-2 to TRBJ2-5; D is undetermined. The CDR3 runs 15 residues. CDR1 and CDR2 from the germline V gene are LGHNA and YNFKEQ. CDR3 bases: TGTGCCAGCAGACAAGAGACCACAGTCTTAGAGACCCGGTACTTC. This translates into CASRQETTVLETRYF.

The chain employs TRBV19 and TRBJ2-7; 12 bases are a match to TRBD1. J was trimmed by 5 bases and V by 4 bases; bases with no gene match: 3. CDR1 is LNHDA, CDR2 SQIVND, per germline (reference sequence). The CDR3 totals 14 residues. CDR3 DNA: TGTGCCAGTAGTAAAGGGACAGGGGGCGACGAGCAGTACGTC. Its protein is CASSKGTGGDEQYV.

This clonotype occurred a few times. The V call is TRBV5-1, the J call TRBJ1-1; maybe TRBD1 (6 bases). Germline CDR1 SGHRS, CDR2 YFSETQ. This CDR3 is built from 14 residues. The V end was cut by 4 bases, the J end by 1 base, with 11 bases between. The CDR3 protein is CASSRSGENTEAFF. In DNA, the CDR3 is TGCGCCAGCAGCAGATCAGGGGAGAACACTGAAGCTTTCTTT.

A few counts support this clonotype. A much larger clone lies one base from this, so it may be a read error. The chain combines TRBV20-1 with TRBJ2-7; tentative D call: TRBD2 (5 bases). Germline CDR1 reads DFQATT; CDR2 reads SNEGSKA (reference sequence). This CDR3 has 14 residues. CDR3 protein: CSARFPGGSSEQYF. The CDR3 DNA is TGCAGTGCTAGATTCCCCGGCGGGTCCTCCGAGCAGTACTTC.